The present T cell receptor beta chain was sequenced within a study of blood T cell repertoires in COVID-19. About the research overall: Researchers got acute and convalescent COVID-19 samples from the United States, Italy and Spain.

Sequencing used immunoSEQ multiplex PCR; TCRdb keeps in-frame clones, though not all of them. The data show approximately 110,000 clones, approximately 81% seen once. Sequenced: peripheral blood. This sequence originates from a man aged 80 or over with COVID-19, enrolled during active disease.

The CDR3 nucleotides are TGTGCCAGCAGCGAGGTGGCTAGCGGCTTCTCCGAGCAGTACTTC. It encodes CASSEVASGFSEQYF. V and J are TRBV11-2 and TRBJ2-7, with TRBD2 identical over 7 bases. The CDR3 is 15 amino acids. Unmatched junction bases numbered 13, after V lost 5 bases and J lost 6 bases. Per germline, CDR1 SGHAT and CDR2 FQNNGV.